This TCR beta chain was captured in a study of control samples from healthy donors and cancer patients. The germline CDR1 and CDR2 sequences are SNHLY and FYNNEI. This CDR3 is 14 amino acids long. Trimming removed 8 bases at V and 0 bases at J, with 12 bases between. Clones were sequenced by immunoSEQ multiplex PCR, and TCRdb holds only the in-frame ones, with some missing. The sample lists about 110,000 clones, approximately 88% occurring once. The sequence was collected from a woman aged 60 to 75 with lung cancer. The chain links TRBV2 to TRBJ2-3; D is undetermined. The sequenced material came from PBMCs. Here the CDR3 reads CASHSRASTDTQYF. CDR3 sequence (DNA): TGTGCCAGCCACTCCCGTGCTAGCACAGATACGCAGTATTTT.